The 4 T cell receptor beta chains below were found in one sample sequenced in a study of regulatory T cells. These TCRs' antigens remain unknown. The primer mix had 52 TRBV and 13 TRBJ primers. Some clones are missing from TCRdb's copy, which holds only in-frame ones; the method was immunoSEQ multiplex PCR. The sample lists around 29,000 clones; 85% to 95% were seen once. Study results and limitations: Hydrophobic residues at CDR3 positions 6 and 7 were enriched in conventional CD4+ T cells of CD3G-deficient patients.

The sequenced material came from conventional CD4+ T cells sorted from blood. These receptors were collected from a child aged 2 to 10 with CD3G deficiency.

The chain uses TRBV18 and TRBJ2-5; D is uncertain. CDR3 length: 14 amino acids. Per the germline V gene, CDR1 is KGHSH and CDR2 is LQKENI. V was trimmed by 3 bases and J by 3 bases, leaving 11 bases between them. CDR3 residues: CASSPQALKETQYF. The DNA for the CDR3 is TGTGCCAGCTCACCTCAGGCACTCAAAGAGACCCAGTACTTC.

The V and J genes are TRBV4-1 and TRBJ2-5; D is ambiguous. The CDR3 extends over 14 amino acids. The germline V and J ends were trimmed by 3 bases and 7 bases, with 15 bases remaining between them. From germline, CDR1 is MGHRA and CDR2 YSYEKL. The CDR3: CASSQQLLSGTQYF. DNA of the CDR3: TGCGCCAGCAGCCAGCAACTCCTTTCAGGGACCCAGTACTTC.

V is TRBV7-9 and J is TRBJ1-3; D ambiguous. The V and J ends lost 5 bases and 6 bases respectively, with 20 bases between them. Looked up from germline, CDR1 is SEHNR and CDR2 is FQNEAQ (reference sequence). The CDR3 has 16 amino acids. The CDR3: CASSLGVLNVENTIYF. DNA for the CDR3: TGTGCCAGCAGCCTGGGAGTACTTAATGTCGAAAACACCATATATTTT.

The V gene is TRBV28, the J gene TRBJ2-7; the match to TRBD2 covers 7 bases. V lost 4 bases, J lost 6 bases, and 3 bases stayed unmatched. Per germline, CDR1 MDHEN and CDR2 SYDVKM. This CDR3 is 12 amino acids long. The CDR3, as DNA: TGTGCCAGCAGTTGGGGGAGGGGCGAGCAGTACTTC. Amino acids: CASSWGRGEQYF. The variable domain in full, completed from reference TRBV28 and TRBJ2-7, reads DVKVTQSSRYLVKRTGEKVFLECVQDMDHENMFWYRQDPGLGLRLIYFSYDVKMKEKGDIPEGYSVSREKKERFSLILESASTNQTSMYLCASSWGRGEQYFGPGTRLTVT.